Described below is a single T cell receptor (beta chain) sequence and its context. Per the authors' pipeline: Amplification of reference gene primers provided the estimated nucleated cell counts. Libraries were prepared by immunoSEQ multiplex PCR; TCRdb keeps only in-frame clonotypes and omits some of them. V, J and clone size derive from that table, while D and trimming were established from the DNA sequence. Of approximately 50,000 clones in the sample, roughly 85% were seen once. This specimen belongs to a study of blood T cell repertoires in COVID-19. Study background: Italy, Spain and the United States were the sources of the convalescent and acute COVID-19 samples. T cells, B-cell-depleted T cells, or PBMCs supplied cDNA or gDNA.

Germline V gives CDR1 LNHDA, CDR2 SQIVND (reference sequence). V dropped 7 bases and J dropped 5 bases, with 18 bases sitting between them. The CDR3 is made up of 15 amino acids. The source is a man aged 55 to 69 with acute or convalescent COVID-19. The chain recombines TRBV19 with TRBJ1-3, with TRBD1 as a possible D gene (6 bases). Sequences were obtained from peripheral blood. Written as DNA, the CDR3 is TGTGCCAGTACCATACAGGGTCGGGCTAGAAACACCATATATTTT. Its protein is CASTIQGRARNTIYF.